A selection of T cell receptor beta chains follows, all from one sample in a study of T cell responses to AZD1222 COVID-19 vaccine. Method: immunoSEQ multiplex PCR; TCRdb's copy keeps in-frame clones and lacks some. This table lists under 150,000 clones. The sample consisted of peripheral blood. Every receptor here comes from an adult in good health. Each CDR3 is given with its conserved first and last residue. The order of the fields is V gene, J gene, D gene, CDR3 protein, CDR3 DNA. D genes are given only for firm matches.

TRBV28	TRBJ1-6	TRBD1	CASRRGGTARHNSPLHF	TGTGCCAGCAGGCGTGGAGGGACAGCAAGACATAATTCACCCCTCCACTTT
TRBV15	TRBJ1-5	NA	CATSRDQVVEPQHF	TGTGCCACCAGCAGAGATCAGGTGGTTGAGCCCCAGCATTTT
TRBV18	TRBJ2-2	NA	CASSPQNTGELFF	TGTGCCAGCTCACCTCAGAACACCGGGGAGCTGTTTTTT
TRBV27	TRBJ2-3	NA	CASSLSYGDTDTQYF	TGTGCCAGCAGTTTATCGTACGGAGACACAGATACGCAGTATTTT
TRBV18	TRBJ1-6	NA	CASSHQDGLFYNSPLHF	TGTGCCAGCTCCCATCAGGACGGATTATTTTATAATTCACCCCTCCACTTT
TRBV7-8	TRBJ1-1	NA	CASISGRLMNTEAFF	TGTGCCAGCATATCCGGGAGGTTGATGAACACTGAAGCTTTCTTT
TRBV19	TRBJ2-7	NA	CASKRGTSGEQYF	TGTGCCAGTAAACGGGGGACCTCAGGCGAGCAGTACTTC
TRBV14	TRBJ1-2	NA	CASSQDLDRYGYTF	TGTGCCAGCAGCCAAGATCTTGATCGTTATGGCTACACCTTC
TRBV5-1	TRBJ1-1	NA	CASSLGPGERTEAFF	TGCGCCAGCAGCTTGGGTCCAGGGGAGAGGACTGAAGCTTTCTTT
TRBV10-3	TRBJ1-2	TRBD1	CAINRQGSHTF	TGTGCCATCAACAGACAGGGGAGCCACACCTTC
TRBV3-1/TRBV3-2	TRBJ2-5	TRBD1	CASSSRQGGETQYF	TGTGCCAGCAGCTCCAGACAGGGGGGAGAGACCCAGTACTTC
TRBV4-3	TRBJ1-1	NA	CASSQTGVNTEAFF	TGCGCCAGCAGCCAAACCGGGGTTAACACTGAAGCTTTCTTT
TRBV19	TRBJ1-6	TRBD1	CATRQGSPNSPLHF	TGTGCCACCCGACAGGGATCCCCCAATTCACCCCTCCACTTT
TRBV6-2/TRBV6-3	TRBJ1-5	NA	CASSFDRNQPQHF	TGTGCCAGCAGTTTCGATCGCAATCAGCCCCAGCATTTT
TRBV25-1	TRBJ1-2	NA	CASSDSEAVYGYTF	TGTGCCAGCAGTGATTCCGAGGCCGTCTATGGCTACACCTTC
TRBV9	TRBJ2-1	NA	CASSVVFNEQFF	TGTGCCAGCAGCGTAGTATTTAATGAGCAGTTCTTC
TRBV11-2	TRBJ1-5	NA	CASSLEGAPGQPQHF	TGTGCCAGCAGCTTAGAGGGGGCCCCGGGGCAGCCCCAGCATTTT
TRBV3-1/TRBV3-2	TRBJ2-5	NA	CASSQETSTAKQETQYF	TGTGCCAGCAGCCAAGAGACCTCCACAGCAAAACAAGAGACCCAGTACTTC
TRBV13	TRBJ2-7	NA	CASSSREIRGAYYEQYF	TGTGCCAGCAGCTCCAGGGAAATTAGGGGGGCCTACTACGAGCAGTACTTC
TRBV11-2	TRBJ2-1	NA	CASSPIADEQFF	TGTGCCAGCAGCCCTATAGCCGATGAGCAGTTCTTC
TRBV6-6	TRBJ2-1	TRBD2	CASSYRRGDNEQFF	TGTGCCAGCAGTTACCGACGGGGGGACAATGAGCAGTTCTTC
TRBV7-9	TRBJ2-5	NA	CASSLGRRLPTRTQYF	TGTGCCAGCAGCTTGGGAAGAAGGCTCCCTACGCGGACCCAGTACTTC
TRBV19	TRBJ1-5	NA	CASSAALAQPQHF	TGTGCCAGTAGTGCAGCTTTGGCTCAGCCCCAGCATTTT
TRBV7-8	TRBJ2-5	TRBD1	CASSHLSMGLMTGGEQETQYF	TGTGCCAGCAGCCACCTTTCCATGGGGTTAATGACAGGGGGCGAGCAAGAGACCCAGTACTTC
TRBV19	TRBJ2-3	TRBD2	CASSMGLAGEYTDTQYF	TGTGCCAGTAGTATGGGACTAGCGGGGGAGTACACAGATACGCAGTATTTT
TRBV18	TRBJ1-1	NA	CASSLSFGAGTEAFF	TGTGCCAGCTCACTATCATTCGGGGCGGGCACTGAAGCTTTCTTT
TRBV13	TRBJ1-6	NA	CASSLAPRSSYNSPLHF	TGTGCCAGCAGCTTAGCCCCGAGGAGCTCCTATAATTCACCCCTCCACTTT
TRBV9	TRBJ1-2	NA	CASSAGYRAHGYTF	TGTGCCAGCAGCGCCGGTTACAGGGCCCATGGCTACACCTTC
TRBV10-3	TRBJ2-1	TRBD1	CAISDRGSVNEQFF	TGTGCCATCAGCGACAGGGGGTCGGTCAATGAGCAGTTCTTC
TRBV29-1	TRBJ1-6	TRBD1	CSVGDRGSPLHF	TGCAGCGTTGGGGACAGGGGTTCACCCCTCCACTTT
TRBV7-2	TRBJ2-1	NA	CASSLDGAGVRNEQFF	TGTGCCAGCAGCTTAGACGGGGCAGGGGTAAGGAATGAGCAGTTCTTC
TRBV2	TRBJ2-7	TRBD1	CASSTGGAQGYEQYF	TGTGCCAGCAGTACAGGGGGCGCGCAGGGCTACGAGCAGTACTTC
TRBV19	TRBJ2-5	NA	CASGSGRWTQYF	TGTGCCAGTGGATCAGGGCGATGGACCCAGTACTTC
TRBV21-1	TRBJ1-5	NA	CASSNLGWDGNQPQHF	TGTGCCAGCAGCAATTTGGGGTGGGACGGCAATCAGCCCCAGCATTTT
TRBV6-5	TRBJ2-7	NA	CASSSHYEQYF	TGTGCCAGCAGTTCTCACTACGAGCAGTACTTC
TRBV4-2	TRBJ1-5	NA	CASSLEESNQPQHF	TGTGCCAGCAGCCTCGAAGAGAGCAATCAGCCCCAGCATTTT
TRBV7-6	TRBJ1-2	NA	CASSPRSGTNYGYTF	TGTGCCAGCAGCCCCCGGTCCGGGACAAACTATGGCTACACCTTC
TRBV11-3	TRBJ1-3	NA	CATLQALLSGNTIYF	TGTGCCACCCTACAGGCCCTACTCTCTGGAAACACCATATATTTT
TRBV11-3	TRBJ2-7	TRBD2	CASSLVGGYEQYF	TGTGCCAGCAGCTTAGTCGGGGGGTACGAGCAGTACTTC